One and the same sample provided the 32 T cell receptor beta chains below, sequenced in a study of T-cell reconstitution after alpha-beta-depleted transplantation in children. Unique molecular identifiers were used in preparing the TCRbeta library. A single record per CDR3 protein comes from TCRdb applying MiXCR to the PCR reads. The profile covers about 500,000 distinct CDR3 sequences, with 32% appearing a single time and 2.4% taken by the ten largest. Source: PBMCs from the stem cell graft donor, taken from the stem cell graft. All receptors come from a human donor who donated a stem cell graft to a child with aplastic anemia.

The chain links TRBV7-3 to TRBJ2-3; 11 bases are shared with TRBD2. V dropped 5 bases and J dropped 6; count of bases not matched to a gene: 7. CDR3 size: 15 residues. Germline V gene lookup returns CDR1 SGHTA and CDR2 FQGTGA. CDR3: CASSHGSGRADTQYF. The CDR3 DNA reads TGTGCCAGCAGCCACGGTAGCGGGAGGGCCGATACGCAGTATTTT.

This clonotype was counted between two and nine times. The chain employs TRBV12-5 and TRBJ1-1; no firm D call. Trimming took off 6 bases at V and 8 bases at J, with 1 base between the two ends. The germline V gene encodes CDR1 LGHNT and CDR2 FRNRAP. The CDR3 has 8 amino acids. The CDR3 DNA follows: TGTGCTAGTGGGGAAGCTTTCTTT. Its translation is CASGEAFF.

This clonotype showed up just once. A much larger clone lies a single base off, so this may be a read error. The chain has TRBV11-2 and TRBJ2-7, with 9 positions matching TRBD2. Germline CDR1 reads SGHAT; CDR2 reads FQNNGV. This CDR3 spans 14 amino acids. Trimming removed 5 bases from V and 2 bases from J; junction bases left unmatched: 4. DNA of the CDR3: TGTGCCAGCAGCGTTAGCGGGAGTCCCTACGAGCAGTACTTC. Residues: CASSVSGSPYEQYF. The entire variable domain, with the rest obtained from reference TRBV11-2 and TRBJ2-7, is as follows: EAGVAQSPRYKIIEKRQSVAFWCNPISGHATLYWYQQILGQGPKLLIQFQNNGVVDDSQLPKDRFSAERLKGVDSTLKIQPAKLEDSAVYLCASSVSGSPYEQYFGPGTRLTVT.

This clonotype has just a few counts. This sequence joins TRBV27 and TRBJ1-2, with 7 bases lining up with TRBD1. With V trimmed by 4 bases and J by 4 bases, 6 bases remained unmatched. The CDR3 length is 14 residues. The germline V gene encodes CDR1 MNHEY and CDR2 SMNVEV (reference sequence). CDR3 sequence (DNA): TGTGCCAGCAGTTACACAGGGGAACCCTATGGCTACACCTTC. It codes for CASSYTGEPYGYTF.

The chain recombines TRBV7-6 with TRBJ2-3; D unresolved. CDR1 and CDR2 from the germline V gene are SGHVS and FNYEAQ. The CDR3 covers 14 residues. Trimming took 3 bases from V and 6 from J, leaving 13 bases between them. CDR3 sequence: CASSLVDIDDTQYF. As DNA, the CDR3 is TGTGCCAGCAGCTTGGTAGACATCGACGATACGCAGTATTTT.

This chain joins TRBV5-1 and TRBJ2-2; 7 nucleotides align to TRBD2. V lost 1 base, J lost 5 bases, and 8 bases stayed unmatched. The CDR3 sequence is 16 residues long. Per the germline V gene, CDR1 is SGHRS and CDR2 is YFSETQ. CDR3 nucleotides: TGCGCCAGCAGCTTGAGCGGGGTCCGGAGGACCGGGGAGCTGTTTTTT. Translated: CASSLSGVRRTGELFF.

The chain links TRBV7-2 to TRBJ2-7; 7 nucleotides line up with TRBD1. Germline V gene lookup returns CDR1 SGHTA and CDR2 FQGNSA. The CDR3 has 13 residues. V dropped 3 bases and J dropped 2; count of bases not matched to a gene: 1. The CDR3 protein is CASSFTGAYEQYV. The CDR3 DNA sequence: TGTGCCAGCAGCTTTACAGGGGCCTACGAGCAGTACGTC.

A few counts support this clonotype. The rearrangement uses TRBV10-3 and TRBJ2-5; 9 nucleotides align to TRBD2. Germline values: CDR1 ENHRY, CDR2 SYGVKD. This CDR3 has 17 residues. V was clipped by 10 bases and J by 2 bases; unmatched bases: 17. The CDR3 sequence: CATKKGLASPLQETQYF. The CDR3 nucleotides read TGTGCCACCAAGAAGGGACTAGCATCCCCTCTACAAGAGACCCAGTACTTC.

DNA of the CDR3: TGTGCCAGCAGCTCGGATCCTAGAGAGACCCAGTACTTC. This gives the protein CASSSDPRETQYF. V and J are TRBV5-6 and TRBJ2-5; D ambiguous. Germline V lookup: CDR1 SGHDT, CDR2 YYEEEE. Trimming shortened V by 3 bases and J by 4 bases, and 10 bases separated the two germline ends. The CDR3 covers 13 residues.

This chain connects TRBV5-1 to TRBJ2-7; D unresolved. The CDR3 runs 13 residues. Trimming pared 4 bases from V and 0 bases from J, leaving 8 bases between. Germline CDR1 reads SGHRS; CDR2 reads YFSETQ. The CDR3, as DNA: TGCGCCAGCAGCACCACCTCCTCCTACGAGCAGTACTTC. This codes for CASSTTSSYEQYF. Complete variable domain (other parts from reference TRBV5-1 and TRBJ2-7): KAGVTQTPRYLIKTRGQQVTLSCSPISGHRSVSWYQQTPGQGLQFLFEYFSETQRNKGNFPGRFSGRQFSNSRSEMNVSTLELGDSALYLCASSTTSSYEQYFGPGTRLTVT.

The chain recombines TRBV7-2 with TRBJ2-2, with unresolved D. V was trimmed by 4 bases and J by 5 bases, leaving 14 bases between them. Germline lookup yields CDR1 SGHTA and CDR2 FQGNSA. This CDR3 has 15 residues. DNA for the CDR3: TGTGCCAGCAGCTGGGTCAACGAAAGGACCGGGGAGCTGTTTTTT. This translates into CASSWVNERTGELFF.

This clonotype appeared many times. DNA for the CDR3: TGTGCCAGCAGAGGTATTTATGGGATCGACACCTTC. Translated, it gives CASRGIYGIDTF. This rearrangement joins TRBV6-5 to TRBJ1-2; D unclear. The germline V and J ends were trimmed by 6 bases and 12 bases, with 17 bases remaining between them. The CDR3 is 12 residues long. Germline CDR1 MNHEY, CDR2 SVGAGI.

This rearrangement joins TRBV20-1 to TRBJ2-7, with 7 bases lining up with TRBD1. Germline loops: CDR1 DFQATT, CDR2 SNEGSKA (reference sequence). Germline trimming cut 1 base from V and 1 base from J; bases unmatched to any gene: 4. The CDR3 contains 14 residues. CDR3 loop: CSARAPDRSYEQYF. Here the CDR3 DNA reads TGCAGTGCTAGAGCCCCGGACAGGTCCTACGAGCAGTACTTC.

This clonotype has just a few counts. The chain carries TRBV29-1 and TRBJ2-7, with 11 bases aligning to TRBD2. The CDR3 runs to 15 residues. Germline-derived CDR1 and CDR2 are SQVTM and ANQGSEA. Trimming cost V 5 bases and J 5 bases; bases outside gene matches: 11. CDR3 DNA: TGCAGCGTTAATCTAGCGGGAGGCCCCCCTAACGAGCAGTACTTC. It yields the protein CSVNLAGGPPNEQYF.

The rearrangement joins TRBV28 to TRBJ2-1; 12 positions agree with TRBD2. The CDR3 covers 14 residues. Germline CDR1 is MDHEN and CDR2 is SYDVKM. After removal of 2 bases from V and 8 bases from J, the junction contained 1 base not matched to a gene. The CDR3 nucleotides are TGTGCCAGCAGTTTAAGACTAGCGGGAGATGAGCAGTTCTTC. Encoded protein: CASSLRLAGDEQFF.

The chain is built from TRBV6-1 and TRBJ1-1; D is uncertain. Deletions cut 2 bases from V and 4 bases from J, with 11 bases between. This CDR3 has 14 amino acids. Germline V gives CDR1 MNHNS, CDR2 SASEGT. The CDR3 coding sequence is TGTGCCAGCAGTGAATCGGGTCCTCTCACTGAAGCTTTCTTT. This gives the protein CASSESGPLTEAFF.

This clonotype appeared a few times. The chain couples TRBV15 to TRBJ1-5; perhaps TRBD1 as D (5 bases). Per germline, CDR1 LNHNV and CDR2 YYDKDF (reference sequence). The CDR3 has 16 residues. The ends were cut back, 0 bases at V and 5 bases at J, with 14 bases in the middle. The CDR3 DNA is TGTGCCACCAGCAGAGACAGGGTAGGACTGGATCAGCCCCAGCATTTT. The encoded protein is CATSRDRVGLDQPQHF. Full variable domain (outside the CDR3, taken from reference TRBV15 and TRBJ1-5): DAMVIQNPRYQVTQFGKPVTLSCSQTLNHNVMYWYQQKSSQAPKLLFHYYDKDFNNEADTPDNFQSRRPNTSFCFLDIRSPGLGDTAMYLCATSRDRVGLDQPQHFGDGTRLSIL.

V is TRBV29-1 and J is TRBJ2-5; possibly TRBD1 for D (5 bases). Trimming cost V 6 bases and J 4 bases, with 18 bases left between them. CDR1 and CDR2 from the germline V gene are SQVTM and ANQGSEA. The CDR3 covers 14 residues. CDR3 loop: CSVGKDRRGETQYF. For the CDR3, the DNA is TGCAGCGTAGGAAAGGACCGAAGGGGAGAGACCCAGTACTTC.

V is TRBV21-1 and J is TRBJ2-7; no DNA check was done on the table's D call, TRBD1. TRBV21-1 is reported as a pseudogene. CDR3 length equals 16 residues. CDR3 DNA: TGTGCCAGCAGCAAGGAACAGGGGGTTGGCATCGGCGAGCAGTACGTC. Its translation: CASSKEQGVGIGEQYV.

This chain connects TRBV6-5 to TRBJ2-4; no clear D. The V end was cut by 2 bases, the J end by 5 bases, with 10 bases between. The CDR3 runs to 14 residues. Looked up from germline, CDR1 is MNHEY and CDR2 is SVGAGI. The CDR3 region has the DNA TGTGCCAGCAGTTACGTGACCCGGGAAAACATTCAGTACTTC. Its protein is CASSYVTRENIQYF.

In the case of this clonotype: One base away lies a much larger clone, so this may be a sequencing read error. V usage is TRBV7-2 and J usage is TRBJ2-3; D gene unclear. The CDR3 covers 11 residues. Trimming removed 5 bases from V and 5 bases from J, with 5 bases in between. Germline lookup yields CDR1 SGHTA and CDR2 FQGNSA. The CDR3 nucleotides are TGTGCCAGCAGCATGAAAGATACGCAGTATTTT. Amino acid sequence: CASSMKDTQYF.

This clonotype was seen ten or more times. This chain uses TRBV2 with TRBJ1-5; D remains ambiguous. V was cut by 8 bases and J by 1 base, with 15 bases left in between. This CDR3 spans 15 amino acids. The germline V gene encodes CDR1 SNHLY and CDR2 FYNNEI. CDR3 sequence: CASQAEGGSNQPQHF. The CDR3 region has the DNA TGTGCCAGCCAGGCGGAAGGCGGGAGCAATCAGCCCCAGCATTTT.

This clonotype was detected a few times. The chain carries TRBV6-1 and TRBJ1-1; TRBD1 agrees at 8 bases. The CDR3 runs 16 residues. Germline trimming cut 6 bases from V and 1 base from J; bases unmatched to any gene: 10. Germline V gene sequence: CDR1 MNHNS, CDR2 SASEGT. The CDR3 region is CASSSTDRGENTEAFF. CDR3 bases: TGTGCCAGCAGCTCGACAGACAGGGGAGAGAACACTGAAGCTTTCTTT.

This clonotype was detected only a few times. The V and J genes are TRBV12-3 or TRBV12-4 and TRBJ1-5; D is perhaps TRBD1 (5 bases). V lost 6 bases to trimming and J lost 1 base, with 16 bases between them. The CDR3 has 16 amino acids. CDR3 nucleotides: TGTGCCAGCAGCTCATCGGGGGGGAGGAGCAATCAGCCCCAGCATTTT. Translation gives CASSSSGGRSNQPQHF.

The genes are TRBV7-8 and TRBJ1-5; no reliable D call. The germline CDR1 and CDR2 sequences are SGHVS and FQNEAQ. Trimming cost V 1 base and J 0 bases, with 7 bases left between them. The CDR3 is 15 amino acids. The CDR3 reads CASSLDHASNQPQHF. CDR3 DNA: TGTGCCAGCAGCTTAGACCATGCTAGCAATCAGCCCCAGCATTTT.

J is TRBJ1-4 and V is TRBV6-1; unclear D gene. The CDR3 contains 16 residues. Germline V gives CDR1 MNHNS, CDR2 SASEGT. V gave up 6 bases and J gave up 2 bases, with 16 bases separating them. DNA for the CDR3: TGTGCCAGCAGCCTGGGATTGAGGACCACTAATGAAAAACTGTTTTTT. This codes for CASSLGLRTTNEKLFF.

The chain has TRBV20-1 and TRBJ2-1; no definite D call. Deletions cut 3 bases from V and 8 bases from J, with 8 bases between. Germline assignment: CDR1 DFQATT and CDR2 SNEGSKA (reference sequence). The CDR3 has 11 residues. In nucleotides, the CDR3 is TGCAGTGCTAGCGACTGGGATGAGCAGTTCTTC. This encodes CSASDWDEQFF.

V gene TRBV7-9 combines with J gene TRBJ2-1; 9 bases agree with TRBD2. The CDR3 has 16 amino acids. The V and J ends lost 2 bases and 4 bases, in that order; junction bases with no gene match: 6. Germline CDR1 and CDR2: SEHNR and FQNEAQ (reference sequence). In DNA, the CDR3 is TGTGCCAGCAGCTTAATTGGGACTAGCTTTTACAATGAGCAGTTCTTC. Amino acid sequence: CASSLIGTSFYNEQFF.

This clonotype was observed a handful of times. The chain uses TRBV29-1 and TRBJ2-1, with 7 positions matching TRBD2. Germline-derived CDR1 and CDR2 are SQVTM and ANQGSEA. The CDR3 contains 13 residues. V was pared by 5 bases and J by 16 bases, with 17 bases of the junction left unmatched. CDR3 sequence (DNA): TGCAGCGTTCCGACGCTGGGCGGGGGATCGGGATTCTTC. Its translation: CSVPTLGGGSGFF.

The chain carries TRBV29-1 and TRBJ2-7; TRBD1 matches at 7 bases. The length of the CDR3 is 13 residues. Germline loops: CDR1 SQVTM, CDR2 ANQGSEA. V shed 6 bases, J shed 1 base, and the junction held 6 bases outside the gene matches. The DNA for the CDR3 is TGCAGCGTGGGGGACAGAAGATCCTACGAGCAGTACTTC. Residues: CSVGDRRSYEQYF.

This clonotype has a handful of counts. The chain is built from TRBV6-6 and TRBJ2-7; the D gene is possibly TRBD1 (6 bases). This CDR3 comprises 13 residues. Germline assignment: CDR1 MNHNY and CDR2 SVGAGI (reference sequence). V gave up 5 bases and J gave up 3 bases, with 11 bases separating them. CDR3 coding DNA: TGTGCCAGCAGTGACGGGACAATCTACGAGCAGTACTTC. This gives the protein CASSDGTIYEQYF.

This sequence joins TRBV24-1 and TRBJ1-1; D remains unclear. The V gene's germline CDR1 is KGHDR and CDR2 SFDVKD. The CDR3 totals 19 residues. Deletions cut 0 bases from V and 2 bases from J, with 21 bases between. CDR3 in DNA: TGTGCCACCAGTGATTTGCTGGGTGGAAAGGGTTTTTTAAACACTGAAGCTTTCTTT. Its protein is CATSDLLGGKGFLNTEAFF.